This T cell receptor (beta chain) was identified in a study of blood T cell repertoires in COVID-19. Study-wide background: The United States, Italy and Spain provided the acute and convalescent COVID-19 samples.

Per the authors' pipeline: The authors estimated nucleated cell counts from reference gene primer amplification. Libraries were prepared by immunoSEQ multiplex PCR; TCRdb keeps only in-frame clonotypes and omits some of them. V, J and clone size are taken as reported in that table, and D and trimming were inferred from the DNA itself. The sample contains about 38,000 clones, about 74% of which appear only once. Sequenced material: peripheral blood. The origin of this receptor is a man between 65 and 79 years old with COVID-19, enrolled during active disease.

CDR3 bases: TGCGCCAGCAGCCATCAGGCGACTAGCGGACCCCTGGAGCAGTACTTC. It translates to CASSHQATSGPLEQYF. This chain connects TRBV4-3 to TRBJ2-7; 9 bases agree with TRBD2. Germline trimming cut 3 bases from V and 7 bases from J; bases unmatched to any gene: 13. This CDR3 is built from 16 residues. The germline V gene has CDR1 LGHNA and CDR2 YSLEER.